The T cell receptor beta chain under discussion was sequenced for a study of T cell responses to AZD1222 COVID-19 vaccine. Regarding the study as a whole: Rises in breadth and depth of Spike-specific TCRs came after two AZD1222 doses.

The germline gives CDR1 LNHDA, CDR2 SQIVND (reference sequence). Trimming stripped 7 bases from V and 3 bases from J, with 15 bases between. CDR3 size: 15 residues. As to this clone: What it binds is unknown.

Measured with immunoSEQ multiplex PCR; TCRdb has only the in-frame clones, and not every one. The sample carries approximately 56,000 clones, 70% to 90% recorded once. The chain has TRBV19 and TRBJ1-4, with D unclear. The receptor was isolated from an adult in good health. The sample in question was peripheral blood, obtained on day 0 of AZD1222 vaccination. This CDR3 reads CASTGIGLPNEKLFF. CDR3 bases: TGTGCCAGTACGGGCATTGGGCTGCCTAATGAAAAACTGTTTTTT. Filled out from reference TRBV19 and TRBJ1-4, the complete variable domain reads DGGITQSPKYLFRKEGQNVTLSCEQNLNHDAMYWYRQDPGQGLRLIYYSQIVNDFQKGDIAEGYSVSREKKESFPLTVTSAQKNPTAFYLCASTGIGLPNEKLFFGSGTQLSVL.